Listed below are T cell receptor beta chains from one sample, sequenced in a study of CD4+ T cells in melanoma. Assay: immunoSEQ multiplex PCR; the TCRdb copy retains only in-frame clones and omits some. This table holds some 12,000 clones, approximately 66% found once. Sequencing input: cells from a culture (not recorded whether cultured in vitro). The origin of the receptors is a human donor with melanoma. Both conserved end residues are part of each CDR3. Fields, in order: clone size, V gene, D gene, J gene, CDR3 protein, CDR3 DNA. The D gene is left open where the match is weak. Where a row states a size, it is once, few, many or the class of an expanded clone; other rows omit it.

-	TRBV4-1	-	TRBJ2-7	CASSQVALYDEQYF	TGCGCCAGCAGCCAAGTAGCCCTCTATGACGAGCAGTACTTC
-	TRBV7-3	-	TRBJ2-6	CASSLGGSGANVLTF	TGTGCCAGCAGCTTAGGAGGGTCTGGGGCCAACGTCCTGACTTTC
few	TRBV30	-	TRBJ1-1	CAWSRLSMNTEAFF	TGTGCCTGGAGCCGACTTAGCATGAACACTGAAGCTTTCTTT
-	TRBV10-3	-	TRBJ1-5	CAISETQLSNQPQHF	TGTGCCATCAGTGAGACTCAACTTAGCAATCAGCCCCAGCATTTT
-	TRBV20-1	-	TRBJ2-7	CSVGSEQYF	TGCAGTGTAGGGTCCGAGCAGTACTTC
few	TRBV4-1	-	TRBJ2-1	CASSLDSGYNEQFF	TGCGCCAGCAGTTTGGACTCTGGTTACAATGAGCAGTTCTTC
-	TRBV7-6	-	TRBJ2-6	CASSTECESSRANVLTF	TGTGCCAGCAGCACGGAATGTGAATCAAGTCGGGCCAACGTCCTGACTTTC
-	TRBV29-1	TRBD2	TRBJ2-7	CSVAGTSSSYEQYF	TGCAGCGTTGCCGGGACTAGCTCTTCCTACGAGCAGTACTTC
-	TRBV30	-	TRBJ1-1	CARAQVNTEAFF	TGTGCACGAGCCCAGGTGAACACTGAAGCTTTCTTT
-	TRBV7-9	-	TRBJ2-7	CASSFLGGVHEQYF	TGTGCCAGCAGTTTCCTCGGCGGAGTCCACGAGCAGTACTTC
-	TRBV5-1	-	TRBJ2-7	CASSFGGHEQYF	TGCGCCAGCAGCTTCGGCGGACACGAGCAGTACTTC
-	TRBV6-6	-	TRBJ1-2	CASSLSGSRSGYTF	TGTGCCAGCTCACTCTCCGGGTCCAGGAGCGGCTACACCTTC
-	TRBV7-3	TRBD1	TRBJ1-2	CASSLSSAGGYYGYTF	TGTGCCAGCAGCTTGTCGTCGGCAGGGGGGTACTATGGCTACACCTTC
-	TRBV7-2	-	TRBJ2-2	CAPPAANTGELFF	TGTGCCCCCCCCGCGGCCAACACCGGGGAGCTGTTTTTT
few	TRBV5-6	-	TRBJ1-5	CASSGGPNQPQHF	TGTGCCAGCAGCGGCGGACCCAATCAGCCCCAGCATTTT
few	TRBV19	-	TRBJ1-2	CASSTTGWGNYGYTF	TGTGCCAGTAGTACAACAGGCTGGGGTAACTATGGCTACACCTTC
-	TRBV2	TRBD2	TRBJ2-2	CASSATRGNAGELFF	TGTGCCAGCAGTGCGACGCGGGGGAACGCCGGGGAGCTGTTTTTT
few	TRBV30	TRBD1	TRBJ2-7	CACGTAIYEQYF	TGTGCCTGTGGGACAGCAATCTACGAGCAGTACTTC
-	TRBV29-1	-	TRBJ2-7	CSVAGARSSYEQYF	TGCAGCGTTGCCGGGGCTCGGAGCTCCTACGAGCAGTACTTC
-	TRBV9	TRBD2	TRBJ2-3	CASSVGLASGGTDTQYF	TGTGCCAGCAGCGTAGGTTTGGCTAGCGGGGGCACAGATACGCAGTATTTT
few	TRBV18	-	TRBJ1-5	CASSPRGEPQHF	TGTGCCAGCTCACCACGAGGCGAGCCCCAGCATTTT
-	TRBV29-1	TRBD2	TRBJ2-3	CSADSGGTDTQYF	TGCAGCGCTGATAGCGGGGGGACAGATACGCAGTATTTT
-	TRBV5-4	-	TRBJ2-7	CASSPSGGRSEQYF	TGTGCCAGCAGCCCCTCAGGGGGGCGTAGTGAGCAGTACTTC
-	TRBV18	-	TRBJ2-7	CASSPRRHRSYEQYF	TGTGCCAGCTCACCGAGAAGGCACCGATCCTACGAGCAGTACTTC
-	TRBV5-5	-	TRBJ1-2	CASSQALYGYTF	TGTGCCAGCAGCCAGGCGTTATATGGCTACACCTTC
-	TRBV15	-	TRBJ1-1	CATSRVPGATNTEAFF	TGTGCCACCAGCAGAGTGCCGGGGGCTACGAACACTGAAGCTTTCTTT